These T cell receptor beta chains were read from a single sample in a study of T cell responses to AZD1222 COVID-19 vaccine. TCRdb's copy holds only in-frame clones and misses some; the assay was immunoSEQ multiplex PCR. The sample contains 130,000 to 150,000 clones, less than 95% of which appear only once. Material: peripheral blood, obtained on day 0 of AZD1222 vaccination. All receptors derive from an adult in good health. Each CDR3 is given with its conserved first and last residue. The D gene is left open where the match is weak. Only some rows state a clone size, as once, few, many or a class for expanded clones.

CDR3nt	CDR3aa	d_gene	v_gene	j_gene	abundance
TGCGCCAGCGGCCAGGGGGAGCGCACTGAAGCTTTCTTT	CASGQGERTEAFF	TRBD1	TRBV5-1	TRBJ1-1	-
TGTGCCAGTTTAGCGAAAGGCTCAACCACCGCCGGGGAGCTGTTTTTT	CASLAKGSTTAGELFF	-	TRBV19	TRBJ2-2	-
TGTGCCAGCACCTTGGGGGGAACAGGGTTTAGATCAAATGAAGCTTTCTTT	CASTLGGTGFRSNEAFF	-	TRBV5-4	TRBJ1-1	-
TGTGCCAGCAGCGGGACAGGGGCTGGGGCCAACGTCCTGACTTTC	CASSGTGAGANVLTF	TRBD1	TRBV5-4	TRBJ2-6	-
TGTGTCTTCGGACTAGCGGGAGATGACGAGCAGTACTTC	CVFGLAGDDEQYF	TRBD2	TRBV30	TRBJ2-7	-
TGTGCCAGCAGCTTAGCGGCGTGGGAGGGCTCCTACGAGCAGTACTTC	CASSLAAWEGSYEQYF	TRBD2	TRBV7-2	TRBJ2-7	-
TGTGCCAGCAGCTTGGAGCTGACAGAGACCTATGGCTACACCTTC	CASSLELTETYGYTF	-	TRBV5-4	TRBJ1-2	medium-sized
TGTGCCAGCAGCCCAGGGGTAGGGGTGGCTAATGAAAAACTGTTTTTT	CASSPGVGVANEKLFF	-	TRBV11-2	TRBJ1-4	once
TGTGCCAGTAGTGCAGGGATCTATGGCTACACCTTC	CASSAGIYGYTF	-	TRBV19	TRBJ1-2	-
TGTGCCAGCAGCTTGGGACCTGAATCTGGAAACACCATATATTTT	CASSLGPESGNTIYF	-	TRBV5-8	TRBJ1-3	-
TGTGCCAGTTGGGGAGGGGGCCCCGAGCAGTACTTC	CASWGGGPEQYF	-	TRBV6-5	TRBJ2-7	-
TGTGCCTGGAGGTGGGTTGAGTCACCCCTCCACTTT	CAWRWVESPLHF	-	TRBV30	TRBJ1-6	-
TGTGCCAGCGCCGCACAGGCGTCTTATAGCAATCAGCCCCAGCATTTT	CASAAQASYSNQPQHF	-	TRBV27	TRBJ1-5	-
TGCAGCGTTGGACAGGGGAGATCCTACGAGCAGTACTTC	CSVGQGRSYEQYF	TRBD1	TRBV29-1	TRBJ2-7	-
TGTGCCAGCAGTTTAGGGGGACAGAGCAATCAGCCCCAGCATTTT	CASSLGGQSNQPQHF	TRBD1	TRBV28	TRBJ1-5	-
TGCGCCAGCACCAGGGACGGGTCCGCCTACGAGCAGTACTTC	CASTRDGSAYEQYF	-	TRBV5-1	TRBJ2-7	-
TGCGCCAGCAGCTTGAATCACGGCTCCTACGAGCAGTACTTC	CASSLNHGSYEQYF	-	TRBV5-1	TRBJ2-7	-
TGTGCCAGTATCAATCGAGGGCGGGGCTACACCGGGGAGCTGTTTTTT	CASINRGRGYTGELFF	-	TRBV19	TRBJ2-2	-